This T cell receptor beta chain was sequenced during a study of a mutant IDH1 vaccine in newly diagnosed glioma. Study background: There were approximately 62% males and around 38% females among treated patients, whose mean age was about 40 years. Findings and limits, study-wide: Evidence of vaccine-induced immune responses was documented in 85% to 95% of patients.

Measured with immunoSEQ multiplex PCR; TCRdb has only the in-frame clones, and not every one. The sample holds tens of thousands of clones, 76% seen once. Documented time point: week 35, safety follow-up. A single vaccine dose contained 300 ug of mutant IDH1 20-mer peptide, and topical imiquimod was used with it. Germline values: CDR1 MNHEY, CDR2 SMNVEV (reference sequence). V gave up 5 bases and J gave up 10 bases; unmatched junction bases: 12. This CDR3 spans 15 amino acids. As for this clone: The antigen is not known.

V gene TRBV27 combines with J gene TRBJ2-2, with TRBD2 identical over 8 bases. This receptor was obtained from a man aged 40-55 years with glioma. Sequencing was performed on PBMCs, taken from a glioma patient whose treatment included an IDH1 peptide vaccine. The CDR3 nucleotides read TGTGCCAGCAGTCCTGGGACGACTAGCGCGGTGGAGCTGTTTTTT. Protein product: CASSPGTTSAVELFF.